This entry lists 8 T cell receptor beta chains sequenced from one sample in a study of blood T cell repertoires in COVID-19. Profiled with immunoSEQ multiplex PCR; TCRdb holds only in-frame clones, not every one. There are about 290,000 clones in the sample; under 90% occur only once, and approximately 0.85% lies in the top ten. The sequenced sample was peripheral blood. The source is a woman aged 40 to 55 who had recovered from COVID-19.

This sequence joins TRBV28 and TRBJ1-2, with 11 positions matching TRBD1. Germline V gene sequence: CDR1 MDHEN, CDR2 SYDVKM. V shed 7 bases, J shed 3 bases, and the junction held 7 bases outside the gene matches. The CDR3 spans 15 residues. The CDR3 spells CASNTAGQGDYGYTF. The CDR3 DNA is TGTGCCAGCAATACCGCGGGACAGGGGGACTATGGCTACACCTTC.

Written as DNA, the CDR3 is TGTGCCAGCAGTTTGAGGACGGGACAGGGGGCTTCACCCCTCCACTTT. It yields the protein CASSLRTGQGASPLHF. This chain connects TRBV27 to TRBJ1-6; 12 bases map to TRBD1. The ends lost 3 bases at V and 9 bases at J; junction bases unmatched: 6. This CDR3 region has 16 residues. Germline V gives CDR1 MNHEY, CDR2 SMNVEV (reference sequence).

The chain recombines TRBV13 with TRBJ2-2; 12 bases are a match to TRBD2. This CDR3 has 16 residues. CDR1 is PRHDT, CDR2 FYEKMQ, per germline (reference sequence). With 4 bases clipped from V and 3 bases from J, the junction kept 3 bases outside the gene matches. CDR3 sequence: CASSSGLAGYTGELFF. The CDR3 DNA follows: TGTGCCAGCAGCTCCGGACTAGCGGGGTACACCGGGGAGCTGTTTTTT.

This CDR3 reads CATSGRPDLWAGVRNEQFF. The CDR3 DNA follows: TGTGCCACCAGTGGTCGACCCGACCTGTGGGCGGGAGTCCGCAATGAGCAGTTCTTC. This rearrangement joins TRBV24-1 to TRBJ2-1; the match to TRBD2 covers 7 bases. The V segment lost 5 bases and the J segment 6 bases; nucleotides outside the gene matches: 21. Germline assignment: CDR1 KGHDR and CDR2 SFDVKD. The CDR3 has 19 amino acids.

The chain is built from TRBV19 and TRBJ2-1; 8 positions match TRBD2. V shed 4 bases and J 4 bases; nucleotides not matched to a gene: 3. CDR1 and CDR2 (germline): LNHDA, SQIVND (reference sequence). The CDR3 spans 14 residues. CDR3 amino acids: CASSTSGSYNEQFF. The CDR3 coding sequence is TGTGCCAGTAGTACCAGCGGGAGTTACAATGAGCAGTTCTTC.

V gene TRBV7-2 combines with J gene TRBJ2-7; the D gene is possibly TRBD2 (6 bases). CDR1 is SGHTA, CDR2 FQGNSA, per germline. V was shortened by 5 bases and J by 3 bases, with 11 bases between the two germline ends. The CDR3 totals 13 residues. DNA of the CDR3: TGTGCCAGCAGCCCTGGGACTTTCTACGAGCAGTACTTC. Amino acids: CASSPGTFYEQYF. The full variable domain, with the rest looked up from reference TRBV7-2 and TRBJ2-7, is GAGVSQSPSNKVTEKGKDVELRCDPISGHTALYWYRQSLGQGLEFLIYFQGNSAPDKSGLPSDRFSAERTGGSVSTLTIQRTQQEDSAVYLCASSPGTFYEQYFGPGTRLTVT.

This clone was detected only once. The chain carries TRBV27 and TRBJ2-1; D is unclear. The V gene's germline CDR1 is MNHEY and CDR2 SMNVEV (reference sequence). V was shortened by 1 base and J by 2 bases, with 9 bases between the two germline ends. The length of the CDR3 is 15 residues. Written as DNA, the CDR3 is TGTGCCAGCAGTTTATTTTCCGGTGCCTACAATGAGCAGTTCTTC. Protein: CASSLFSGAYNEQFF.

This clone was seen only once. The rearrangement uses TRBV25-1 and TRBJ1-4; no definite D call. There are 13 residues in the CDR3. Germline CDR1 and CDR2: MGHDK and SYGVNS. Trimming shortened V by 3 bases and J by 7 bases, and 9 bases separated the two germline ends. The CDR3 DNA sequence: TGTGCCAGCAGTGATCCGGGAATTGAAAAACTGTTTTTT. Its protein product is CASSDPGIEKLFF.